Listed below are T cell receptor beta chains from one sample, sequenced in a study of breast tumors, draining lymph nodes, adjacent tissues. MiXCR, run by TCRdb on the multiplex PCR reads, gives a single entry per CDR3 protein. The table includes roughly 110,000 distinct CDR3 sequences, about 29% detected once. Sequenced material: axillary lymph node tissue. These receptor sequences come from a female donor with breast cancer. Some clones in this sample may be carry-over from other donors' samples. Each CDR3 is given with its conserved first and last residue. D genes are given only for firm matches. Only some rows state a clone size, as once, few, many or a class for expanded clones.

j_gene: TRBJ2-7; abundance: many; d_gene: -; v_gene: TRBV15; CDR3aa: CATSRVRSRLSYEQYF; CDR3nt: TGTGCCACCAGCAGAGTTAGGTCTAGACTTTCCTACGAGCAGTACTTC
j_gene: TRBJ2-5; abundance: -; d_gene: -; v_gene: TRBV3-2; CDR3aa: CASSRGAGRETQYF; CDR3nt: TGCGCCAGCAGCCGGGGGGCGGGTAGAGAGACCCAGTACTTC
j_gene: TRBJ2-7; abundance: once; d_gene: TRBD2; v_gene: TRBV4-3; CDR3aa: CASSQEPGTSSYEQYF; CDR3nt: TGCGCCAGCAGCCAAGAACCCGGGACTAGCTCTTACGAGCAGTACTTC
j_gene: TRBJ2-3; abundance: many; d_gene: -; v_gene: TRBV20-1; CDR3aa: CSARSRNLRDTDTQYF; CDR3nt: TGCAGTGCTAGGTCGAGAAATCTTAGGGACACAGATACGCAGTATTTT
j_gene: TRBJ2-2; abundance: many; d_gene: -; v_gene: TRBV10-2; CDR3aa: CASRRQANTGELFF; CDR3nt: TGCGCCAGCCGAAGACAGGCGAACACCGGGGAGCTGTTTTTT
j_gene: TRBJ2-2; abundance: many; d_gene: -; v_gene: TRBV11-3; CDR3aa: CASSKGDTGELFF; CDR3nt: TGTGCCAGCAGCAAAGGGGACACCGGGGAGCTGTTTTTT
j_gene: TRBJ2-3; abundance: many; d_gene: -; v_gene: TRBV6-1; CDR3aa: CASSAGRVADTQYF; CDR3nt: TGTGCCAGCAGTGCGGGCAGGGTGGCGGATACGCAGTATTTT
j_gene: TRBJ1-4; abundance: many; d_gene: TRBD1; v_gene: TRBV7-9; CDR3aa: CASSYRGTNEKLFF; CDR3nt: TGTGCCAGCAGCTACAGGGGGACTAATGAAAAACTGTTTTTT
j_gene: TRBJ2-1; abundance: many; d_gene: -; v_gene: TRBV6-2/TRBV6-3; CDR3aa: CASSYWNNEQFF; CDR3nt: TGTGCCAGCAGTTACTGGAACAATGAGCAGTTCTTC
j_gene: TRBJ1-2; abundance: many; d_gene: TRBD1; v_gene: TRBV5-8; CDR3aa: CASSSSGTGDYGYTF; CDR3nt: TGTGCCAGCAGCTCGTCCGGGACAGGGGACTATGGCTACACCTTC
j_gene: TRBJ1-4; abundance: -; d_gene: TRBD1; v_gene: TRBV7-6; CDR3aa: CASSFGQGYEKLFF; CDR3nt: TGTGCCAGCAGCTTCGGACAGGGTTATGAAAAACTGTTTTTT
j_gene: TRBJ1-6; abundance: many; d_gene: -; v_gene: TRBV3-1; CDR3aa: CASSWTHNSPLHF; CDR3nt: TGTGCCAGCAGCTGGACACATAATTCACCCCTCCACTTT
j_gene: TRBJ2-7; abundance: many; d_gene: -; v_gene: TRBV27; CDR3aa: CASSWTGRGEQYF; CDR3nt: TGTGCCAGCAGTTGGACAGGTCGGGGGGAGCAGTACTTC
j_gene: TRBJ2-1; abundance: -; d_gene: -; v_gene: TRBV27; CDR3aa: CASSAGLNEQFF; CDR3nt: TGTGCCAGCAGCGCCGGACTAAATGAGCAGTTCTTC
j_gene: TRBJ1-4; abundance: -; d_gene: TRBD1; v_gene: TRBV6-4; CDR3aa: CASSDSRQGFEKLFF; CDR3nt: TGTGCCAGCAGTGACTCTAGACAGGGGTTTGAAAAACTGTTTTTT
j_gene: TRBJ2-3; abundance: many; d_gene: TRBD1; v_gene: TRBV12-3/TRBV12-4; CDR3aa: CASSSGTATQYF; CDR3nt: TGTGCCAGCAGCTCCGGGACAGCAACGCAGTATTTT
j_gene: TRBJ1-6; abundance: -; d_gene: -; v_gene: TRBV12-3/TRBV12-4; CDR3aa: CASSPQGEGVGSPLHF; CDR3nt: TGTGCCAGCAGTCCCCAAGGGGAGGGTGTGGGTTCACCCCTCCACTTT
j_gene: TRBJ1-6; abundance: -; d_gene: -; v_gene: TRBV7-4; CDR3aa: CASSSRTTINSPLHF; CDR3nt: TGTGCCAGCAGCTCAAGGACAACTATTAATTCACCCCTCCACTTT
j_gene: TRBJ2-7; abundance: many; d_gene: TRBD2; v_gene: TRBV20-1; CDR3aa: CSAIEREGQGNEQYF; CDR3nt: TGCAGTGCTATTGAGCGGGAGGGCCAGGGCAACGAGCAGTACTTC
j_gene: TRBJ2-3; abundance: -; d_gene: -; v_gene: TRBV25-1; CDR3aa: CASSFYICSARETSGSTDTQYF; CDR3nt: -
j_gene: TRBJ2-2; abundance: many; d_gene: -; v_gene: TRBV6-6; CDR3aa: CASSPGELFF; CDR3nt: TGTGCCAGCAGCCCCGGGGAGCTGTTTTTT
j_gene: TRBJ1-2; abundance: many; d_gene: TRBD1; v_gene: TRBV10-3; CDR3aa: CAISESGQGVYGYTF; CDR3nt: TGTGCCATCAGTGAGTCTGGACAGGGTGTGTATGGCTACACCTTC
j_gene: TRBJ1-2; abundance: many; d_gene: TRBD1; v_gene: TRBV6-6; CDR3aa: CASSYSRQGWGDYGYTF; CDR3nt: TGTGCCAGCAGTTACTCGAGACAGGGATGGGGAGACTATGGCTACACCTTC
j_gene: TRBJ1-5; abundance: once; d_gene: -; v_gene: TRBV5-5; CDR3aa: CASSLGEAARGNQPQHF; CDR3nt: TGTGCCAGCAGCTTGGGGGAGGCGGCGAGGGGCAATCAGCCCCAGCATTTT
j_gene: TRBJ1-1; abundance: few; d_gene: -; v_gene: TRBV3-1; CDR3aa: CASIVSGGNTEAFF; CDR3nt: TGTGCCAGCATCGTCTCGGGCGGGAACACTGAAGCTTTCTTT
j_gene: TRBJ2-3; abundance: -; d_gene: TRBD1; v_gene: TRBV12-3/TRBV12-4; CDR3aa: CASKQGFPGTQYF; CDR3nt: TGTGCCAGCAAACAGGGGTTTCCAGGTACGCAGTATTTC
j_gene: TRBJ1-5; abundance: many; d_gene: TRBD1; v_gene: TRBV4-2; CDR3aa: CASSLDLGQGPTSNQPQHF; CDR3nt: TGTGCCAGCAGCCTCGATTTGGGACAGGGGCCCACTAGCAATCAGCCCCAGCATTTT
j_gene: TRBJ2-2; abundance: many; d_gene: TRBD2; v_gene: TRBV6-5; CDR3aa: CASSYSGTSLPGELFF; CDR3nt: TGTGCCAGCAGTTACTCTGGGACTAGCTTGCCCGGGGAGCTGTTTTTT
j_gene: TRBJ1-2; abundance: many; d_gene: -; v_gene: TRBV2; CDR3aa: CASSGGYGYTF; CDR3nt: TGTGCCAGCAGCGGGGGCTATGGCTACACCTTC
j_gene: TRBJ1-6; abundance: many; d_gene: -; v_gene: TRBV13; CDR3aa: CASSQGTQGGNSPLHF; CDR3nt: TGTGCCAGCAGTCAAGGGACCCAGGGAGGCAATTCACCCCTCCACTTT
j_gene: TRBJ2-1; abundance: many; d_gene: -; v_gene: TRBV7-2; CDR3aa: CASSSRDSKRNEQFF; CDR3nt: TGTGCCAGCAGTTCCCGGGACTCGAAACGGAATGAGCAGTTCTTC
j_gene: TRBJ2-5; abundance: many; d_gene: TRBD2; v_gene: TRBV6-6; CDR3aa: CASSHSTSGGVKTQYF; CDR3nt: TGTGCCAGCAGTCACTCGACGAGCGGGGGAGTGAAGACCCAGTACTTC
j_gene: TRBJ2-3; abundance: many; d_gene: -; v_gene: TRBV10-3; CDR3aa: CAISGGLGGTDTQYF; CDR3nt: TGTGCCATCAGTGGGGGTTTGGGAGGCACAGATACGCAGTATTTT
j_gene: TRBJ2-7; abundance: many; d_gene: -; v_gene: TRBV4-3; CDR3aa: CASSQGLANYEQYF; CDR3nt: TGCGCCAGCAGCCAAGGTCTCGCAAACTACGAGCAGTACTTC
j_gene: TRBJ2-7; abundance: -; d_gene: TRBD1; v_gene: TRBV6-1; CDR3aa: CASRQRDRGYEQYF; CDR3nt: TGTGCCAGCAGACAAAGGGACAGGGGTTACGAGCAGTACTTC
j_gene: TRBJ2-1; abundance: many; d_gene: TRBD2; v_gene: TRBV5-1; CDR3aa: CASSQGLAASYNEQFF; CDR3nt: TGCGCCAGCAGCCAGGGACTAGCGGCCTCCTACAATGAGCAGTTCTTC
j_gene: TRBJ2-2; abundance: -; d_gene: -; v_gene: TRBV4-1; CDR3aa: CASSQSGTNTGELFF; CDR3nt: TGCGCCAGCAGCCAGTCCGGGACGAACACCGGGGAGCTGTTTTTT
j_gene: TRBJ2-2; abundance: -; d_gene: TRBD2; v_gene: TRBV28; CDR3aa: CASIRLAGGNTGELFF; CDR3nt: TGTGCCAGCATAAGACTAGCGGGAGGGAACACCGGGGAGCTGTTTTTT
j_gene: TRBJ2-1; abundance: -; d_gene: -; v_gene: TRBV7-6; CDR3aa: CVSSLAGGRYNEQFF; CDR3nt: TGTGTCAGCAGCTTGGCCGGCGGCAGGTACAATGAGCAGTTCTTC
j_gene: TRBJ2-3; abundance: many; d_gene: -; v_gene: TRBV7-9; CDR3aa: CASSLVLGTDTQYF; CDR3nt: TGTGCCAGCAGCTTAGTTTTGGGTACAGATACGCAGTATTTT
j_gene: TRBJ2-3; abundance: many; d_gene: TRBD2; v_gene: TRBV5-1; CDR3aa: CASSSGLAGGEYTDTQYF; CDR3nt: TGCGCCAGCAGCTCAGGACTAGCGGGAGGGGAATACACAGATACGCAGTATTTT
j_gene: TRBJ2-7; abundance: many; d_gene: TRBD1; v_gene: TRBV5-4; CDR3aa: CASSLDGTGTKQQYF; CDR3nt: TGTGCCAGCAGCTTGGATGGGACAGGCACAAAGCAGCAGTACTTC
j_gene: TRBJ2-7; abundance: many; d_gene: -; v_gene: TRBV4-3; CDR3aa: CASSQDWGNSNSYEQYF; CDR3nt: TGCGCCAGCAGCCAAGATTGGGGGAACAGTAACTCTTACGAGCAGTACTTC
j_gene: TRBJ2-5; abundance: many; d_gene: -; v_gene: TRBV20-1; CDR3aa: CSAHGQNIEAQYF; CDR3nt: TGCAGTGCCCATGGACAGAACATTGAGGCCCAGTACTTC
j_gene: TRBJ2-1; abundance: -; d_gene: -; v_gene: TRBV7-4; CDR3aa: CASSVTGGDFYNEQFF; CDR3nt: TGTGCCAGCAGCGTGACGGGCGGAGACTTCTACAATGAGCAGTTCTTC
j_gene: TRBJ2-4; abundance: -; d_gene: TRBD1; v_gene: TRBV6-2/TRBV6-3; CDR3aa: CASRTGASGKQSAYF; CDR3nt: TGTGCCAGCAGGACAGGGGCAAGTGGGAAGCAAAGTGCGTACTTC
j_gene: TRBJ2-6; abundance: -; d_gene: -; v_gene: TRBV7-2; CDR3aa: CASSLGIPGRANVLTF; CDR3nt: TGTGCCAGCAGCTTAGGGATACCGGGGAGGGCCAACGTCCTGACTTTC
j_gene: TRBJ2-1; abundance: many; d_gene: TRBD2; v_gene: TRBV6-5; CDR3aa: CASSRGLAGPLFF; CDR3nt: TGTGCCAGCAGCCGGGGACTAGCGGGCCCCCTGTTCTTC
j_gene: TRBJ2-7; abundance: -; d_gene: TRBD1; v_gene: TRBV7-6; CDR3aa: CASSLASDRGIEQYF; CDR3nt: TGTGCCAGCAGCTTAGCCTCGGACAGGGGGATCGAGCAGTACTTC
j_gene: TRBJ1-2; abundance: many; d_gene: -; v_gene: TRBV6-6; CDR3aa: CASSYGGGTGYTF; CDR3nt: TGTGCCAGCAGTTACGGGGGCGGTACAGGCTACACCTTC
j_gene: TRBJ1-2; abundance: many; d_gene: TRBD1; v_gene: TRBV7-2; CDR3aa: CASSSPGTDFYGYTF; CDR3nt: TGTGCCAGCAGCAGTCCCGGGACAGACTTCTATGGCTACACCTTC
j_gene: TRBJ1-1; abundance: -; d_gene: -; v_gene: TRBV9; CDR3aa: CASSVGPLTEAFF; CDR3nt: TGTGCCAGCAGCGTGGGGCCTCTAACTGAAGCTTTCTTT
j_gene: TRBJ1-1; abundance: -; d_gene: -; v_gene: TRBV20-1; CDR3aa: CSASGGGSTEAFF; CDR3nt: TGCAGTGCTAGCGGCGGGGGTAGCACTGAAGCTTTCTTT